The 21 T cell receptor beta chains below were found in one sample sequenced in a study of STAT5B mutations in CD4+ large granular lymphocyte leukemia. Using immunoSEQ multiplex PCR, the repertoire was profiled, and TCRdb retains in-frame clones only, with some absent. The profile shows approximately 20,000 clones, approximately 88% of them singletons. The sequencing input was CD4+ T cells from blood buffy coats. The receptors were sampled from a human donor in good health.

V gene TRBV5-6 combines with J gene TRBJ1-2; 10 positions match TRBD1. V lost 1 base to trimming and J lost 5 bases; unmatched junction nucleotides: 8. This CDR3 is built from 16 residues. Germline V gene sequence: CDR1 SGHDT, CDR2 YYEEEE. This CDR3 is CASSLWGTGDSYGYTF. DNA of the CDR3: TGTGCCAGCAGCTTGTGGGGGACAGGGGATAGTTATGGCTACACCTTC. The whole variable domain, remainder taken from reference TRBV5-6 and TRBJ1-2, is DAGVTQSPTHLIKTRGQQVTLRCSPKSGHDTVSWYQQALGQGPQFIFQYYEEEERQRGNFPDRFSGHQFPNYSSELNVNALLLGDSALYLCASSLWGTGDSYGYTFGSGTRLTVV.

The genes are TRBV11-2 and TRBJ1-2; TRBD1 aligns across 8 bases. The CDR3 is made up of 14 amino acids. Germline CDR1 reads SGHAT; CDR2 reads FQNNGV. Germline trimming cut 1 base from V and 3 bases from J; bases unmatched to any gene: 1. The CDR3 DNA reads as TGTGCCAGCAGCTTAGGGACAGGGTACTATGGCTACACCTTC. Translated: CASSLGTGYYGYTF. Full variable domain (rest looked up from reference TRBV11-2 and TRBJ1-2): EAGVAQSPRYKIIEKRQSVAFWCNPISGHATLYWYQQILGQGPKLLIQFQNNGVVDDSQLPKDRFSAERLKGVDSTLKIQPAKLEDSAVYLCASSLGTGYYGYTFGSGTRLTVV.

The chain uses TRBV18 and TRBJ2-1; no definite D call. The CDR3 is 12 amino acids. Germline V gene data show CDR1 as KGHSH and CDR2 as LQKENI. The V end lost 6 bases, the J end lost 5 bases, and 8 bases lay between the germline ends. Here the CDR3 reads CASSRGDNEQFF. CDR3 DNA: TGTGCCAGCTCCCGCGGTGACAATGAGCAGTTCTTC.

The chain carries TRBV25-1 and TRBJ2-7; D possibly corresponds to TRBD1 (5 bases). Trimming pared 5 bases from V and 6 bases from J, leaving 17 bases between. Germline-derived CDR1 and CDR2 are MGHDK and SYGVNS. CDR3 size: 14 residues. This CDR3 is CASSQADTGREQYF. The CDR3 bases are TGTGCCAGCAGTCAGGCGGACACCGGTCGCGAGCAGTACTTC.

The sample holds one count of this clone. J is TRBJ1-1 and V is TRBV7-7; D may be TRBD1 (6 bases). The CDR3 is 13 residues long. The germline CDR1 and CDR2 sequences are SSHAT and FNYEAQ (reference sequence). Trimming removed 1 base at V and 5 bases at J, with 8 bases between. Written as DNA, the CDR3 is TGTGCCAGCAGCTTAGACAGGGAGACTGAAGCTTTCTTT. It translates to CASSLDRETEAFF.

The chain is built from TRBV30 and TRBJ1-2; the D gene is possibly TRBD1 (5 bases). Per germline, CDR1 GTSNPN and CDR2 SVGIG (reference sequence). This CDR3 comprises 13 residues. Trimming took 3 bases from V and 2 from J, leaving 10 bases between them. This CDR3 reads CAWSQGENYGYTF. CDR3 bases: TGTGCCTGGAGCCAGGGAGAAAACTATGGCTACACCTTC.

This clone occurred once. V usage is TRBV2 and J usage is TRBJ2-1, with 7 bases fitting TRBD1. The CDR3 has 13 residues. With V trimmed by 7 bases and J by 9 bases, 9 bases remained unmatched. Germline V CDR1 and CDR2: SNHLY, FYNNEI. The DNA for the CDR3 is TGTGCCAGCACCAAGACAGGGACGGCTGAGCAGTTCTTC. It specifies CASTKTGTAEQFF.

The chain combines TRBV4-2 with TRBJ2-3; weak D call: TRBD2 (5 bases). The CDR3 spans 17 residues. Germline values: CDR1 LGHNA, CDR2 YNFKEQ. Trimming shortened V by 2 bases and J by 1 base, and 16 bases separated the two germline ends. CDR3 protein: CASSQNVLAERTDTQYF. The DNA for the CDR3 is TGTGCCAGCAGCCAAAACGTGCTAGCAGAACGCACAGATACGCAGTATTTT.

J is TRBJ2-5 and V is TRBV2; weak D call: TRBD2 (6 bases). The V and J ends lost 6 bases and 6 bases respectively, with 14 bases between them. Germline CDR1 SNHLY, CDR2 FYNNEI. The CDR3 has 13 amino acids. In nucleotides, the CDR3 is TGTGCCAGCAGGGGAGGTGGCGGGCAGACCCAGTACTTC. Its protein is CASRGGGGQTQYF.

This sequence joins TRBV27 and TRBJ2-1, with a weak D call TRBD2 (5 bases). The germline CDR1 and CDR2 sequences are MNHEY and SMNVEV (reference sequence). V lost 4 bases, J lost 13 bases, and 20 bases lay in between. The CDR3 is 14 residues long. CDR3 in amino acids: CASSSGIGLNGQFF. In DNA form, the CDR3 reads TGTGCCAGCAGTTCCGGGATTGGACTCAATGGACAGTTCTTC.

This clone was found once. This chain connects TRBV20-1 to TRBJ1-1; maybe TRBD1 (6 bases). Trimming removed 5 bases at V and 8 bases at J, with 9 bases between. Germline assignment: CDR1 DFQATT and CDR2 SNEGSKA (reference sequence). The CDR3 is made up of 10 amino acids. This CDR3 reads CSALQGEAFF. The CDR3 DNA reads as TGCAGTGCTTTACAGGGAGAAGCTTTCTTT.

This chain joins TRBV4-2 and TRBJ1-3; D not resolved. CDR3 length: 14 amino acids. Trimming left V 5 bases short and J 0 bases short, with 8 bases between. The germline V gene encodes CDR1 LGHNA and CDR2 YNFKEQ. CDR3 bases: TGTGCCAGCAGCTCCTTGAGCTCTGGAAACACCATATATTTT. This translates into CASSSLSSGNTIYF.

The CDR3 protein is CASRESREGNQPQHF. CDR3 nucleotide sequence: TGTGCCAGTAGGGAGAGCAGGGAGGGCAATCAGCCCCAGCATTTT. This chain joins TRBV19 and TRBJ1-5; possible D gene TRBD1, 5 bases. Germline assignment: CDR1 LNHDA and CDR2 SQIVND (reference sequence). The CDR3 loop spans 15 amino acids. The V end lost 6 bases, the J end lost 2 bases, and 14 bases lay between the germline ends.

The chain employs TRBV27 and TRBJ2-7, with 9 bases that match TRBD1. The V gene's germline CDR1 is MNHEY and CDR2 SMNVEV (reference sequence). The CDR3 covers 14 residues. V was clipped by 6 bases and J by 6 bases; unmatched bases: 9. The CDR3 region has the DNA TGTGCCAGCAGATTCCGGGACAGGGTGTCCGAGCAGTACTTC. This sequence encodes CASRFRDRVSEQYF.

CDR3 amino acids: CATGGTGQYF. The CDR3 region has the DNA TGTGCCACCGGGGGGACTGGGCAGTACTTC. The V gene is TRBV6-6, the J gene TRBJ2-7; TRBD2 matches at 7 bases. Trimming took 10 bases from V and 9 from J; bases not matched to a gene: 6. CDR1 and CDR2 (germline): MNHNY, SVGAGI (reference sequence). CDR3 length equals 10 residues.

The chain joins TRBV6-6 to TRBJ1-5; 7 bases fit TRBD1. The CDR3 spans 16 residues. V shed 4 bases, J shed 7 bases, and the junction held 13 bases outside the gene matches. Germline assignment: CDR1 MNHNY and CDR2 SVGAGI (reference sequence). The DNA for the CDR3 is TGTGCCAGCAGTTCCGCCCGGACAGGAACCCGGCAGCCCCAGCATTTT. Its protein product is CASSSARTGTRQPQHF.

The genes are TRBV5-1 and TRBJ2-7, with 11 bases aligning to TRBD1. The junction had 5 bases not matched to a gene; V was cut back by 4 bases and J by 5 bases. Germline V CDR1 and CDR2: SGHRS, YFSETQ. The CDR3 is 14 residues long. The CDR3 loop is CASSPGQGAHEQYF. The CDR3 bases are TGCGCCAGCAGCCCCGGACAGGGGGCCCACGAGCAGTACTTC.

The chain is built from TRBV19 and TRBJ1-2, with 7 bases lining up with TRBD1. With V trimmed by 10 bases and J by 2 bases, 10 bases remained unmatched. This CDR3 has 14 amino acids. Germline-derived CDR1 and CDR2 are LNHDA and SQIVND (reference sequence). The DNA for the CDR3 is TGTGCCACTGGAGAACAGGGGAGCAACTATGGCTACACCTTC. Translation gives CATGEQGSNYGYTF.

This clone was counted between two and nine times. The CDR3 sequence: CASSLRAAKNTEAFF. CDR3 DNA: TGTGCCAGCAGCTTGAGGGCAGCCAAGAACACTGAAGCTTTCTTT. The chain combines TRBV5-5 with TRBJ1-1; D is unresolved. The CDR3 runs to 15 residues. Per germline, CDR1 SGHKS and CDR2 YYEKEE (reference sequence). The V end was cut by 1 base, the J end by 1 base, with 11 bases between.

This CDR3 reads CASSEVGQGIMSNQPQHF. CDR3 DNA: TGTGCCAGCAGTGAAGTGGGACAGGGGATAATGAGCAATCAGCCCCAGCATTTT. The genes are TRBV2 and TRBJ1-5, with 10 positions matching TRBD1. Germline trimming cut 1 base from V and 1 base from J; bases unmatched to any gene: 7. The CDR3 runs to 18 residues. CDR1 and CDR2 (germline): SNHLY, FYNNEI.

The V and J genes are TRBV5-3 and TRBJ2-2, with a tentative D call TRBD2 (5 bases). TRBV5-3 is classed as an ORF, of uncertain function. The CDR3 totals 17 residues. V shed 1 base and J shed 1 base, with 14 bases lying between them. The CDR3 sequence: CARSLSIGSRNTGELFF. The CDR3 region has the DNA TGTGCCAGAAGCTTGAGTATAGGGAGTCGGAACACCGGGGAGCTGTTTTTT.